This T cell receptor (beta chain) came from a study of blood T cell repertoires in COVID-19 (dated by TCRdb to about 2020). As for the study more broadly: Collaborator samples came from the United States, Italy and Spain and covered acute and convalescent phases of COVID-19. The material from the prospective study consisted of cDNA or gDNA derived from T cells, B-cell-depleted T cells, or PBMCs. Subjects who had been exposed to COVID-19, were actively infected with it, or had recovered from it provided the deeply sampled blood TCRbeta repertoires that made up the dataset. The repertoires were released in a freely available public database meant as a resource for research on the immune response to SARS-CoV-2. Samples were obtained from the ongoing ImmuneRACE study (first 160 participants) and from over 1,000 subjects provided by 6 global collaborators. A de-identified subject ID, COVID-19 status, age in years and sex were almost always included in the sample metadata. Where available, HLA class I and class II types were obtained from metadata supplied by the sample provider rather than from assay-based typing.

The V and J ends are trimmed by 3 bases and 4 bases, leaving 10 bases between them. From the cysteine through the phenylalanine, the CDR3 covers 15 amino acids. The retained sequence is limited to the CDR3, 45 bases, with the frame set at the first base. In the germline V gene, CDR1 corresponds to SNHLY and CDR2 to FYNNEI. Participants in the prospective study were aged 18 to 89 years, lived in 20 to 25 United States geographic areas, and enrolled through a virtual design. To assign participants to cohorts, the prospective study relied on clinical history that participants themselves reported in a screening survey and a study questionnaire. ImmuneRACE Cohort 3 recovered participants were defined by two consecutive negative NP/OP PCR tests, healthcare professional clearance, or symptom resolution. Mobile phlebotomists in the prospective study collected whole blood, serum and a nasopharyngeal or oropharyngeal swab from every participant. Participants in the prospective study had the option to provide additional blood draws and questionnaires over a 2-month period. Blood samples from the prospective study were shipped frozen or at room temperature prior to DNA extraction.

The investigation overall reported the following: How much clinical and demographic metadata was included differed by source and by participant, and the metadata was provided uncurated.

TCRbeta CDR3 regions were amplified from genomic DNA by means of the immunoSEQ Assay, a bias-controlled multiplex PCR. Under the source paper's analysis protocol: The number of nucleated cells in each sample was estimated from the amplification of reference gene primers within the assay. Sequence reads were collapsed and filtered to measure the absolute abundance of every unique TCRbeta CDR3 rearrangement. Productive Simpson clonality was computed per sample as the square root of Simpson's diversity index over productive rearrangements. TCRdb obtained this table from immuneACCESS and retained in-frame rearrangements with V and J assigned. These tables miss some clones; where compared with another copy, unresolved V genes account for less than half of the shortfall, and the remainder is unexplained. The V and J calls and clone size are taken from that table; D and trimming were inferred from the DNA. This sample gives around 360,000 clones in total; about 90% of them show up just once. 2.5% to 3% of the sample lies in the top ten.

For this clone: What this receptor recognizes is not known. No quality values exist for individual bases; no much larger clone is one base distant.

The sequenced sample consisted of PBMCs or T cells enriched from blood (not recorded which). The sequence was obtained from a woman in her twenties or thirties who had recovered from COVID-19. The chain is assembled from TRBV2 and TRBJ1-6; TRBD1 is a weak D gene call, 5 bases matching. The DNA sequence is given as TGTGCCAGCAGTGATTGGGAGGGGTATAATTCACCCCTCCACTTT. It codes for CASSDWEGYNSPLHF.